The T cell receptor (beta chain) described here comes from a study of T cell clonotyping in hematopoietic cell transplantation. Profiled with immunoSEQ multiplex PCR; TCRdb holds only in-frame clones, not every one. The sample includes tens of thousands of clones, 85% to 90% seen only once; the top ten take 5.9%. Study-level points and caveats: At the given depth, recipient repertoires were over 97% de novo clonotypes. Pathologically expanded recipient clonotypes increased progressively from day 30 to day 180 as diversity fell.

V dropped 6 bases and J dropped 3; count of bases not matched to a gene: 8. The CDR3 is 14 amino acids. Germline CDR1 GTSNPN, CDR2 SVGIG (reference sequence). Time point defined: recipient sample about 28 days before transplant, after cytoreduction. Concerning this clone itself: The antigen remains unidentified.

The rearrangement uses TRBV30 and TRBJ2-1; TRBD1 matches at 7 bases. Sequenced material: peripheral blood mononuclear cells, taken before stem cell transplant. This receptor was taken from a man aged 60-69 years with biphenotypic leukemia. Some clones in this sample may be carry-over from other donors' samples. The CDR3 is CACPNRDSYNEQFF. DNA for the CDR3: TGTGCCTGTCCGAACCGGGACAGCTACAATGAGCAGTTCTTC. Combining the CDR3 with reference TRBV30 and TRBJ2-1 gives the whole variable domain SQTIHQWPATLVQPVGSPLSLECTVEGTSNPNLYWYRQAAGRGLQLLFYSVGIGQISSEVPQNLSASRPQDRQFILSSKKLLLSDSGFYLCACPNRDSYNEQFFGPGTRLTVL.